This T cell receptor (beta chain) comes out of a study of blood T cell repertoires in COVID-19. TCRdb's table, derived via immunoSEQ multiplex PCR, lists solely in-frame clones and lacks some. The profile shows about 350,000 clones, roughly 90% of them singletons. V lost 2 bases to trimming and J lost 3 bases, with 8 bases between them. This CDR3 region has 14 residues. CDR1 and CDR2 from the germline V gene are SGHRS and YFSETQ. Sequenced: PBMCs or T cells enriched from blood (not recorded which). The chain joins TRBV5-1 to TRBJ2-2, with D uncertain. The clonotype was recovered from a woman younger than 45 who had been exposed to COVID-19. The CDR3 sequence is CASSFDIYTGELFF. The CDR3 nucleotides read TGCGCCAGCAGCTTCGACATCTACACCGGGGAGCTGTTTTTT.